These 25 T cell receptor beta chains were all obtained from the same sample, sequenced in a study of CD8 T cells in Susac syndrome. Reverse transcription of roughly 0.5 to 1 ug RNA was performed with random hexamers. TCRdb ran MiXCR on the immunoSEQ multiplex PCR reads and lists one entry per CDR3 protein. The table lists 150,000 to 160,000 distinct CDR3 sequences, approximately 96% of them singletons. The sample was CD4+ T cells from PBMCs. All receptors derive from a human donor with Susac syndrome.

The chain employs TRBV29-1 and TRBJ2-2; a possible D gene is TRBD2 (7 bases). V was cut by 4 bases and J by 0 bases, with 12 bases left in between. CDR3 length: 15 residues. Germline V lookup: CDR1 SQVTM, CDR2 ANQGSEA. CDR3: CSVVTGGSNTGELFF. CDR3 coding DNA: TGCAGCGTTGTTACGGGGGGCTCGAACACCGGGGAGCTGTTTTTT.

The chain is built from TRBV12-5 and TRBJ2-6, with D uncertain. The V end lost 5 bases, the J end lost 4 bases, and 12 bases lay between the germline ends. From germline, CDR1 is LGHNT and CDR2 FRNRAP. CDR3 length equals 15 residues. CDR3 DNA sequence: TGTGCTAGTGGTCCCGACACCCCCGGGGCCAACGTCCTGACTTTC. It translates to CASGPDTPGANVLTF.

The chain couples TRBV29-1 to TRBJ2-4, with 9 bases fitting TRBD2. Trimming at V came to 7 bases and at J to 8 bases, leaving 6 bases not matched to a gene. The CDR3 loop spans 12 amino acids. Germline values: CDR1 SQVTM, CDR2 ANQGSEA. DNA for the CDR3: TGCAGCGCCCGAGGCGGGGGGGACATTCAGTACTTC. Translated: CSARGGGDIQYF.

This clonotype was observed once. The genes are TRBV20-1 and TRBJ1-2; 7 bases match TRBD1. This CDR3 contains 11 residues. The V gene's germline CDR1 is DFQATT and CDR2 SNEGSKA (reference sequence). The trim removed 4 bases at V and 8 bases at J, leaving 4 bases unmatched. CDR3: CSATRGGGYTF. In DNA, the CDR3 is TGCAGTGCTACCAGGGGGGGAGGCTACACCTTC.

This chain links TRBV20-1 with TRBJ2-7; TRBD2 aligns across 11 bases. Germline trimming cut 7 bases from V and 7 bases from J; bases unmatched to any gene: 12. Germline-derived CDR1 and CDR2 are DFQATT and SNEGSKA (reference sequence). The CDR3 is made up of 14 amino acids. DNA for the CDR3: TGCAGTGTCTCGACACTAGCGGGGGAAGGAGAGCAGTACTTC. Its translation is CSVSTLAGEGEQYF.

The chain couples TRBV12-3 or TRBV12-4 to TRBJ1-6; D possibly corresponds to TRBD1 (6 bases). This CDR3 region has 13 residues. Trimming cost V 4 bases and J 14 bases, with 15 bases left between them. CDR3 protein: CASSYPGAPALHF. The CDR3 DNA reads TGTGCCAGCAGTTACCCAGGGGCGCCGGCCCTCCACTTT.

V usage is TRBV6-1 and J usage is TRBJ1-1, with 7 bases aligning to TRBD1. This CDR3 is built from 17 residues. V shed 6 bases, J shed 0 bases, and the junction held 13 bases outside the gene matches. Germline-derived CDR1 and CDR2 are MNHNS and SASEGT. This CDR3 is CASSRQGLGVLNTEAFF. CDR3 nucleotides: TGTGCCAGCAGCAGACAGGGACTAGGCGTCCTGAACACTGAAGCTTTCTTT.

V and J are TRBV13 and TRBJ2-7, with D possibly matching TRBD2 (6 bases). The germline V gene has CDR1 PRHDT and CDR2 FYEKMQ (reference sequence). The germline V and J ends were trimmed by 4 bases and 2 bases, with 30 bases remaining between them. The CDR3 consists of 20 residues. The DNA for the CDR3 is TGTGCCAGCAGCTCCATCCCTTGGCGGGGCGGAAACGGACAAACCTACGAGCAGTACTTC. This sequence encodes CASSSIPWRGGNGQTYEQYF. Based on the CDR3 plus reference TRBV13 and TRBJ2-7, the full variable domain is AAGVIQSPRHLIKEKRETATLKCYPIPRHDTVYWYQQGPGQDPQFLISFYEKMQSDKGSIPDRFSAQQFSDYHSELNMSSLELGDSALYFCASSSIPWRGGNGQTYEQYFGPGTRLTVT.

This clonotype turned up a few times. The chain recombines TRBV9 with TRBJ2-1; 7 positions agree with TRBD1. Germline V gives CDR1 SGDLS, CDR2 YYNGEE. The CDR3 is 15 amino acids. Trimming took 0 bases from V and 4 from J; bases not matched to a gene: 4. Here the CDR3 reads CASSVEGARYNEQFF. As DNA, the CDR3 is TGTGCCAGCAGCGTAGAGGGGGCGCGGTACAATGAGCAGTTCTTC.

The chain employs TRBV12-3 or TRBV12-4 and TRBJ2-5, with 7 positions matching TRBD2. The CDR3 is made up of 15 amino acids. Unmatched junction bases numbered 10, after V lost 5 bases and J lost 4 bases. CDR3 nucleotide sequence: TGTGCCAGCAGTCCCTGGGAGGGCAGAACAGAGACCCAGTACTTC. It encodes CASSPWEGRTETQYF.

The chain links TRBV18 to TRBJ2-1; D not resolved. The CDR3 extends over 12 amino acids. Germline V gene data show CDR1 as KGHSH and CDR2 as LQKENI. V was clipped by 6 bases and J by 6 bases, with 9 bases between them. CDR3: CASSPFGNEQFF. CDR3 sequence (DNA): TGTGCCAGCTCCCCTTTCGGCAATGAGCAGTTCTTC. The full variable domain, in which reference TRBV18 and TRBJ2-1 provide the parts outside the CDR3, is NAGVMQNPRHLVRRRGQEARLRCSPMKGHSHVYWYRQLPEEGLKFMVYLQKENIIDESGMPKERFSAEFPKEGPSILRIQQVVRGDSAAYFCASSPFGNEQFFGPGTRLTVL.

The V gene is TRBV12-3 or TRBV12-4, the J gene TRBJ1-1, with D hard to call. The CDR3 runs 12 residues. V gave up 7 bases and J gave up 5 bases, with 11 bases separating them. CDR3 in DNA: TGTGCCAGCACCTCTGGACTGACTGAAGCTTTCTTT. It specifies CASTSGLTEAFF.

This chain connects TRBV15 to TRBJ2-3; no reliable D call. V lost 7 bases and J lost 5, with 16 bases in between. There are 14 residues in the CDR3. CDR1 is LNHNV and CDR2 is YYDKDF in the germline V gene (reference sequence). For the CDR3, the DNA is TGTGCCACCACCACGTTGCCGGATGGAGATACGCAGTATTTT. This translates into CATTTLPDGDTQYF.

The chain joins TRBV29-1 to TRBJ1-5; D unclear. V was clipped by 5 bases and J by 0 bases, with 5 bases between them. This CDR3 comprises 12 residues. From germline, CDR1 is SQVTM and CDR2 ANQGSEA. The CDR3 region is CSVQISNQPQHF. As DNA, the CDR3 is TGCAGCGTTCAGATTAGCAATCAGCCCCAGCATTTT.

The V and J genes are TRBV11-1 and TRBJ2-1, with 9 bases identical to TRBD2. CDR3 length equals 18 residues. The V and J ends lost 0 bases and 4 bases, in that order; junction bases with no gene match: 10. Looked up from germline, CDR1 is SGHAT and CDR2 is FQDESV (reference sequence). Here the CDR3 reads CASSLASPWAGGYNEQFF. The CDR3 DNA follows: TGTGCCAGCAGCTTAGCTAGCCCCTGGGCGGGGGGGTACAATGAGCAGTTCTTC.

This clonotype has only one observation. The CDR3 bases are TGTGCCAGCAGCCGGGACAGGGATTACGAGCAGTACTTC. As protein: CASSRDRDYEQYF. V gene TRBV3-1 combines with J gene TRBJ2-7, with 9 bases lining up with TRBD1. Germline values: CDR1 LGHDT, CDR2 YNNKEL (reference sequence). V gave up 4 bases and J gave up 4 bases; unmatched junction bases: 2. This CDR3 is built from 13 residues.

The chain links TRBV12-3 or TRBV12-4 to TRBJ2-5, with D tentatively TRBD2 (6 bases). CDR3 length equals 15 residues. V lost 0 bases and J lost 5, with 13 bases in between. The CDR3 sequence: CASSLARGSGETQYF. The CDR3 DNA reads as TGTGCCAGCAGTTTAGCGCGGGGCTCGGGGGAGACCCAGTACTTC.

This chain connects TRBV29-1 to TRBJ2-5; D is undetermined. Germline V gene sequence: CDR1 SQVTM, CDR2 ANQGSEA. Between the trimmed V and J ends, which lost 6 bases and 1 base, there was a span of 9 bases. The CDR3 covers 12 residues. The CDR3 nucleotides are TGCAGCGTCCTAGGGTCCCAAGAGACCCAGTACTTC. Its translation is CSVLGSQETQYF.

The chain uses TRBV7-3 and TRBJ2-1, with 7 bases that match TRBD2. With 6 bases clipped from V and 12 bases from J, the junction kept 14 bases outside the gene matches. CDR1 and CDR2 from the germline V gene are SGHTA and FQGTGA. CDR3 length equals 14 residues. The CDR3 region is CASSPGPPGEGQFF. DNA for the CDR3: TGTGCCAGCAGTCCCGGGCCCCCGGGGGAGGGGCAGTTCTTC.

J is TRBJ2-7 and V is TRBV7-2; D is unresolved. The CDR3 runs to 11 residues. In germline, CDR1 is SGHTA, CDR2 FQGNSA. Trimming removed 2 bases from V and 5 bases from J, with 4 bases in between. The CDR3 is CASSLSHEQYF. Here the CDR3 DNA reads TGTGCCAGCAGCTTATCCCACGAGCAGTACTTC.

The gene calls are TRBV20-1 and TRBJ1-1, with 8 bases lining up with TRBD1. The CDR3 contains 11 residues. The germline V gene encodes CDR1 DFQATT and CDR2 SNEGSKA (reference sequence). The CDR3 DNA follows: TGCAGCCTCACAGGGGGGGGTGAAGCTTTCTTT. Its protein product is CSLTGGGEAFF.

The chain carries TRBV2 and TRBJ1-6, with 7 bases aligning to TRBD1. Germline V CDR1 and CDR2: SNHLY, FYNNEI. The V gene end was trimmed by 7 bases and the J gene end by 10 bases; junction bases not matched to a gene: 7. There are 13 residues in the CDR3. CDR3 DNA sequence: TGTGCCAGCACCCGCGACAGGGAATCACCCCTCCACTTT. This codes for CASTRDRESPLHF.

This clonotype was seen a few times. As DNA, the CDR3 is TGTGCCAGCAGTGGGGGTGGAGATACGCAGTATTTT. Amino acid sequence: CASSGGGDTQYF. The V gene is TRBV25-1, the J gene TRBJ2-3; no firm D call. Trimming took 4 bases from V and 5 from J, leaving 7 bases between them. This CDR3 contains 12 residues. The germline gives CDR1 MGHDK, CDR2 SYGVNS.

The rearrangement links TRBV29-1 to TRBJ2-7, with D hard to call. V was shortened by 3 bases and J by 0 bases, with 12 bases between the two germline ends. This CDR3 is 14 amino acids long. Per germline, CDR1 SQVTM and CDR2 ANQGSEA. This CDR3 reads CSVEIPSHSYEQYF. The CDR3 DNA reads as TGCAGCGTTGAGATCCCCAGTCACTCCTACGAGCAGTACTTC.

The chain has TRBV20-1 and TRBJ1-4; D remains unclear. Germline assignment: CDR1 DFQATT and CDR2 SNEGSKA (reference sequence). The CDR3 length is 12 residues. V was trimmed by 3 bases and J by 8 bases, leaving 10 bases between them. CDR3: CSARVLGEKLFF. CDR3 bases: TGCAGTGCTAGGGTCCTGGGGGAAAAACTGTTTTTT.